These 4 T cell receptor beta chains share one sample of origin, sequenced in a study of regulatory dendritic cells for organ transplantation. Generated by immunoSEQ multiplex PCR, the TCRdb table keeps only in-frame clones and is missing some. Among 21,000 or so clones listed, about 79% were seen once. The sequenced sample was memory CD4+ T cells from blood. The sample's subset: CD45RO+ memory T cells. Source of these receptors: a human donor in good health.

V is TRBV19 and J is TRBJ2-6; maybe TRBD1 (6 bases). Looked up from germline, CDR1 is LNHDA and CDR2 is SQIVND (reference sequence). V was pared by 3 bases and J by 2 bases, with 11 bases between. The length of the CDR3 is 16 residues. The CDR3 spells CASSIQGGTGANVLTF. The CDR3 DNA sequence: TGTGCCAGTAGTATTCAAGGGGGAACTGGGGCCAACGTCCTGACTTTC.

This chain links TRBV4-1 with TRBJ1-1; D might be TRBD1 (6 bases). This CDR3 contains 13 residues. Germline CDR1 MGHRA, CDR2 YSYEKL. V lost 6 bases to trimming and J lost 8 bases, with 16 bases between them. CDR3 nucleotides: TGCGCCAGCAGTGCGGCAGGGGACTACGAAGCTTTCTTT. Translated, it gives CASSAAGDYEAFF.

In DNA form, the CDR3 reads TGCAGCGTTGAAGTCAGGGGGCGAGAAAACATTCAGTACTTC. It translates to CSVEVRGRENIQYF. This chain links TRBV29-1 with TRBJ2-4; 8 bases map to TRBD1. This CDR3 is built from 14 residues. The germline gives CDR1 SQVTM, CDR2 ANQGSEA. V dropped 1 base and J dropped 5; count of bases not matched to a gene: 4.

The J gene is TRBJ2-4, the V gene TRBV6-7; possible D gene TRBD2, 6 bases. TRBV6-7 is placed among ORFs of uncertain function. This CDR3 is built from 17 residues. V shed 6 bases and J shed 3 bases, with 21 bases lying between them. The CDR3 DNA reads TGTGCCAGCAGAAATCCGGGACCTGATAGCGGCAAAAACATTCAGTACTTC. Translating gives CASRNPGPDSGKNIQYF.